The 18 T cell receptor beta chains below all came from one sample that was sequenced in a study of T cells after posttransplantation cyclophosphamide. A marrow graft followed busulfan-fludarabine conditioning, with cyclophosphamide on days +3 and +4. Assay used: immunoSEQ multiplex PCR; TCRdb lists only in-frame clones, some missing. There are roughly 7,700 clones in the sample, none observed a single time. Source: PBMCs, taken 94 days after allogeneic stem cell transplant with posttransplant cyclophosphamide. The receptors here all came from a female patient aged 60 to 70 who received an allogeneic stem cell transplant from an unrelated donor, was CMV-positive, and had acute GVHD only. Some T cells may be transferred from the graft donor.

This clone has ten or more counts. The chain links TRBV6-5 to TRBJ1-2; 8 nucleotides agree with TRBD1. The CDR3 is made up of 15 amino acids. Germline values: CDR1 MNHEY, CDR2 SVGAGI. The junction had 12 bases not matched to a gene; V was cut back by 3 bases and J by 9 bases. The CDR3 region is CASSYPTGQGRSYTF. The CDR3 region has the DNA TGTGCCAGCAGTTATCCCACTGGACAGGGTCGAAGCTACACCTTC.

This clone showed up many times. The V call is TRBV14, the J call TRBJ2-1, with TRBD2 matching 8 bases. The J segment lost 4 bases and the V segment lost 4 bases, leaving 9 bases of the junction unmatched. This CDR3 is 16 amino acids long. Germline CDR1 and CDR2: SGHDN and FVKESK. The CDR3 DNA is TGTGCCAGCAGCCCCGTCAGGGGCGGGAGGTACAATGAGCAGTTCTTC. This sequence encodes CASSPVRGGRYNEQFF.

This clone was seen at least ten times. The V gene is TRBV19, the J gene TRBJ1-2, with D tentatively TRBD1 (5 bases). CDR3 length: 14 amino acids. V lost 4 bases and J lost 7, with 16 bases in between. The germline CDR1 and CDR2 sequences are LNHDA and SQIVND (reference sequence). The DNA for the CDR3 is TGTGCCAGTAGTACGGCCCAGGGTCGGAGTGGCTACACCTTC. Residues: CASSTAQGRSGYTF.

This clone was found many times. The CDR3 loop reads CASTNTGEENTIYF. In DNA form, the CDR3 reads TGCGCCAGCACCAATACAGGGGAAGAAAACACCATATATTTT. The V call is TRBV5-1, the J call TRBJ1-3; 7 bases map to TRBD1. Trimming cost V 6 bases and J 6 bases; bases outside gene matches: 9. Per the germline V gene, CDR1 is SGHRS and CDR2 is YFSETQ. This CDR3 spans 14 amino acids.

The gene calls are TRBV30 and TRBJ1-4, with D perhaps TRBD1 (6 bases). The CDR3 sequence is 15 residues long. Between the trimmed V and J ends, which lost 4 bases and 3 bases, there was a span of 15 bases. Looked up from germline, CDR1 is GTSNPN and CDR2 is SVGIG (reference sequence). The CDR3 sequence: CAWKGGRRANEKLFF. The CDR3 nucleotides read TGTGCCTGGAAGGGGGGGAGGCGGGCTAATGAAAAACTGTTTTTT.

In its sample, this clone was seen a few times. CDR3 sequence (DNA): TGTGCCAGCAGCGTAGAGGGTTCCTTAGGAGACATTCAGTACTTC. Translating it yields CASSVEGSLGDIQYF. The J gene is TRBJ2-4, the V gene TRBV9, with D unresolved. Germline CDR1 SGDLS, CDR2 YYNGEE. The germline V and J ends were trimmed by 0 bases and 8 bases, with 15 bases remaining between them. The CDR3 length is 15 residues.

There are many counts of this clone. The chain carries TRBV12-3 or TRBV12-4 and TRBJ2-2, with D perhaps TRBD2 (5 bases). CDR3 length: 16 residues. V dropped 8 bases and J dropped 8 bases, with 24 bases sitting between them. CDR3 in DNA: TGTGCCAGCGCCGAGACGAGCGGAGCGCCCGCAGGGGAGCTGTTTTTT. This translates into CASAETSGAPAGELFF.

This clone was counted ten times or more. The V gene is TRBV27, the J gene TRBJ2-3; 11 positions agree with TRBD2. This CDR3 is built from 15 residues. Germline V gene lookup returns CDR1 MNHEY and CDR2 SMNVEV (reference sequence). The trim removed 4 bases at V and 1 base at J, leaving 1 base unmatched. CDR3: CASSSGLAGTDTQYF. The CDR3 DNA follows: TGTGCCAGCAGTTCGGGACTAGCGGGCACAGATACGCAGTATTTT.

This clone has at least ten counts. The chain carries TRBV15 and TRBJ1-2, with unresolved D. Per germline, CDR1 LNHNV and CDR2 YYDKDF (reference sequence). V gave up 2 bases and J gave up 6 bases, with 13 bases separating them. The CDR3 is 14 residues long. CDR3 residues: CATSRWTADDGYTF. The CDR3 nucleotides are TGTGCCACCAGCAGATGGACTGCAGATGATGGCTACACCTTC. Variable domain in full (rest from reference TRBV15 and TRBJ1-2): DAMVIQNPRYQVTQFGKPVTLSCSQTLNHNVMYWYQQKSSQAPKLLFHYYDKDFNNEADTPDNFQSRRPNTSFCFLDIRSPGLGDTAMYLCATSRWTADDGYTFGSGTRLTVV.

This clone was seen many times. The gene calls are TRBV5-1 and TRBJ2-2; D possibly corresponds to TRBD2 (5 bases). The CDR3 consists of 15 residues. CDR1 is SGHRS, CDR2 YFSETQ, per germline. Trimming stripped 2 bases from V and 2 bases from J, with 10 bases between. The chain's CDR3 is CASSFQRSNTGELFF. The CDR3, as DNA: TGCGCCAGCAGCTTCCAGCGGAGTAACACCGGGGAGCTGTTTTTT.

This clone came up many times. The rearrangement joins TRBV27 to TRBJ1-1; D is unclear. The CDR3 sequence is 14 residues long. The ends were cut back, 3 bases at V and 2 bases at J, with 10 bases in the middle. Germline CDR1 MNHEY, CDR2 SMNVEV (reference sequence). The CDR3 DNA reads TGTGCCAGCAGTTTGGGCAGGAAAAACACTGAAGCTTTCTTT. The encoded protein is CASSLGRKNTEAFF.

This clone was recorded at least ten times. This rearrangement joins TRBV19 to TRBJ1-2; no firm D call. The CDR3 runs to 13 residues. The V end lost 8 bases, the J end lost 7 bases, and 17 bases lay between the germline ends. Germline V gene data show CDR1 as LNHDA and CDR2 as SQIVND (reference sequence). The CDR3 is CASEDIGTSGYTF. CDR3 sequence (DNA): TGTGCCAGTGAAGACATAGGTACGAGTGGCTACACCTTC.

This clone occurred a few times. V and J are TRBV27 and TRBJ2-6, with D tentatively TRBD2 (8 bases). From germline, CDR1 is MNHEY and CDR2 SMNVEV (reference sequence). The germline V and J ends were trimmed by 4 bases and 1 base, with 14 bases remaining between them. The CDR3 is 17 amino acids. The CDR3 sequence: CASSSGGGPSGANVLTF. CDR3 DNA sequence: TGTGCCAGCAGTTCGGGAGGGGGCCCATCTGGGGCCAACGTCCTGACTTTC.

This clone appeared a few times. V usage is TRBV9 and J usage is TRBJ2-7; D is perhaps TRBD2 (6 bases). Germline values: CDR1 SGDLS, CDR2 YYNGEE. The length of the CDR3 is 15 residues. V was trimmed by 0 bases and J by 6 bases, leaving 16 bases between them. As DNA, the CDR3 is TGTGCCAGCAGCGTAGATGTAGCGGTGGGGGGCGAGCAGTACTTC. Translating it yields CASSVDVAVGGEQYF.

This clone was picked up many times. This sequence joins TRBV12-3 or TRBV12-4 and TRBJ2-7; TRBD2 agrees at 13 bases. This CDR3 is 16 amino acids long. Trimming at V came to 5 bases and at J to 3 bases, leaving 7 bases not matched to a gene. CDR3 sequence: CASSPGLAGAIYEQYF. The CDR3 region has the DNA TGTGCCAGCAGTCCAGGACTAGCGGGAGCGATCTACGAGCAGTACTTC.

Relative to its sample, this clone is medium-sized. The chain combines TRBV6-1 with TRBJ2-6, with a weak D call TRBD1 (5 bases). CDR1 is MNHNS, CDR2 SASEGT, per germline. Trimming took off 4 bases at V and 0 bases at J, with 13 bases between the two ends. CDR3 length equals 17 residues. CDR3 amino acids: CASSAQGSNSGANVLTF. The CDR3 nucleotides are TGTGCCAGCAGTGCTCAGGGTTCGAACTCTGGGGCCAACGTCCTGACTTTC.

This clone appeared many times. The CDR3 is CASSLDTHTEAFF. The CDR3 nucleotides are TGTGCCAGCAGCTTAGATACACACACTGAAGCTTTCTTT. The chain employs TRBV11-3 and TRBJ1-1; D remains ambiguous. Germline V CDR1 and CDR2: SGHNT, YENEEA. The CDR3 is 13 amino acids. V lost 0 bases and J lost 3, with 5 bases in between.

In this sample, this clone turned up many times. V is TRBV7-9 and J is TRBJ2-2; D is ambiguous. Trimming shortened V by 7 bases and J by 2 bases, and 11 bases separated the two germline ends. The CDR3 extends over 14 amino acids. Per the germline V gene, CDR1 is SEHNR and CDR2 is FQNEAQ (reference sequence). CDR3 residues: CASIGGSNTGELFF. CDR3 coding DNA: TGTGCCAGCATTGGCGGTTCTAACACCGGGGAGCTGTTTTTT.